The 7 T cell receptor beta chains below come from one sample, sequenced in a study of T cells in Graves' hyperthyroidism and ophthalmopathy. What was amplified from RNA transcripts were TCR beta CDR3 regions. Researchers ran a first-round RT-PCR on the TCR CDR3 using the HTBI primer set. TCRdb reprocessed the multiplex PCR reads via MiXCR and lists one record per CDR3 protein. This table holds 400,000 to 600,000 distinct CDR3 sequences, roughly 20% found once. Source material: blood. These receptors were collected from a man younger than 35 with Graves' hyperthyroidism.

Many counts were recorded for this clonotype. V is TRBV19 and J is TRBJ2-7; TRBD2 is a possible D gene (5 bases). Germline loops: CDR1 LNHDA, CDR2 SQIVND (reference sequence). This CDR3 contains 13 residues. V gave up 7 bases and J gave up 3 bases, with 13 bases separating them. DNA for the CDR3: TGTGCCAGTACCTCTGCAGAGGGCTACGAGCAGTACTTC. Its translation: CASTSAEGYEQYF.

The chain recombines TRBV6-5 with TRBJ1-1, with 12 bases identical to TRBD1. The CDR3 has 14 amino acids. V lost 4 bases to trimming and J lost 8 bases; unmatched junction nucleotides: 5. Germline CDR1 MNHEY, CDR2 SVGAGI. The CDR3 spells CASSWGQGALEAFF. The DNA for the CDR3 is TGTGCCAGCAGTTGGGGACAGGGGGCACTAGAAGCTTTCTTT.

The table lists this clonotype with many counts. This chain links TRBV27 with TRBJ1-2, with D uncertain. The CDR3 consists of 13 residues. The V end lost 6 bases, the J end lost 1 base, and 9 bases lay between the germline ends. Per the germline V gene, CDR1 is MNHEY and CDR2 is SMNVEV (reference sequence). The CDR3 loop reads CASSSGSNYGYTF. The CDR3 DNA reads as TGTGCCAGCAGCTCCGGTAGTAACTATGGCTACACCTTC.

This clonotype showed up many times. The V gene is TRBV12-3 or TRBV12-4, the J gene TRBJ2-5, with TRBD2 matching 7 bases. The V and J ends lost 2 bases and 2 bases, in that order; junction bases with no gene match: 2. The CDR3 totals 14 residues. CDR3: CASSLFGGQETQYF. The CDR3 DNA is TGTGCCAGCAGTTTATTCGGGGGGCAAGAGACCCAGTACTTC.

The sample holds many counts of this clonotype. The chain employs TRBV5-1 and TRBJ1-1; maybe TRBD1 (6 bases). The V end was cut by 0 bases, the J end by 4 bases, with 16 bases between. The CDR3 consists of 16 residues. Germline V gene lookup returns CDR1 SGHRS and CDR2 YFSETQ. In nucleotides, the CDR3 is TGCGCCAGCAGCTTGGAGTGGGGGCTTGGTGGCACTGAAGCTTTCTTT. This codes for CASSLEWGLGGTEAFF.

This clonotype was found many times. The chain is built from TRBV20-1 and TRBJ1-1; 8 bases are a match to TRBD1. This CDR3 comprises 14 residues. V lost 6 bases to trimming and J lost 5 bases; unmatched junction nucleotides: 11. Germline CDR1 DFQATT, CDR2 SNEGSKA (reference sequence). The CDR3 loop reads CSATLQGARTEAFF. CDR3 nucleotide sequence: TGCAGTGCCACACTGCAGGGGGCGCGGACTGAAGCTTTCTTT.

The rearrangement joins TRBV28 to TRBJ1-1; TRBD1 might be the D (5 bases). CDR3 length equals 12 residues. Between the trimmed V and J ends, which lost 2 bases and 10 bases, there was a span of 11 bases. Germline V gene data show CDR1 as MDHEN and CDR2 as SYDVKM. CDR3 bases: TGTGCCAGCAGTTTAGTTGGCAGGGTAGCTTTCTTT. Encoded protein: CASSLVGRVAFF.